The present T cell receptor (beta chain) was sequenced within a study of blood T cell repertoires in acute mononucleosis. Clones were sequenced by immunoSEQ multiplex PCR, and TCRdb holds only the in-frame ones, with some missing. This sample carries approximately 2,200 clones, 25% to 35% of them seen once, and the ten largest clones take 44%. V was clipped by 5 bases and J by 7 bases, with 21 bases between them. The length of the CDR3 is 15 residues. Germline V gives CDR1 SGHTA, CDR2 FQGTGA. Concerning this clone itself: A far larger clone is off by one base, so a read error is likely.

Specified time point: acute infectious mononucleosis, at clinical presentation within 2 weeks of symptom onset (visit 1). This receptor was obtained from a woman aged 18-29 years with infectious mononucleosis caused by EBV. The sample consisted of EBV YVL epitope tetramer+ CD8+ T cells sorted from PBMCs, taken during acute infectious mononucleosis. Subset described: CD8 T cells binding a tetramer with EBV BRLF1 109-117 peptide (YVL-BR). The V call is TRBV7-3, the J call TRBJ2-7; weak D call: TRBD2 (5 bases). CDR3 residues: CASSPDPTGYNEQYF. The CDR3 DNA follows: TGTGCCAGCAGCCCCGACCCCACGGGGTACAATGAGCAGTACTTC.